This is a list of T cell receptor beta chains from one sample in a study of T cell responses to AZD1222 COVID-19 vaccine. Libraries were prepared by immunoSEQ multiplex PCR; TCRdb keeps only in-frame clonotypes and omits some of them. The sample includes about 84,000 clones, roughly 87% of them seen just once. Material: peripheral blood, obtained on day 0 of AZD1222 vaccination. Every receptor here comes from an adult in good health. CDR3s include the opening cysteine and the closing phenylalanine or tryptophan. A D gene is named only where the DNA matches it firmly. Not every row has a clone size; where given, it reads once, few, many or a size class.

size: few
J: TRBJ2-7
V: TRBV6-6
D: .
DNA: TGTGCCAGCAGTTACTCGACAAAAACTGAGGAGCAGTACTTC
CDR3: CASSYSTKTEEQYF

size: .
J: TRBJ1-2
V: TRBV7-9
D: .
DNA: TGTGCCAGCAGCCTAGAACAGCTCTATGGCTACACCTTC
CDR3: CASSLEQLYGYTF

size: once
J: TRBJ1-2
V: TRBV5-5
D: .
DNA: TGTGCCAGCTCCTCGAGGGGGGGAGCCCCGGGCTACACCTTC
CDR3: CASSSRGGAPGYTF

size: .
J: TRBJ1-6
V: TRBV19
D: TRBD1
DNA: TGTGCCAGTAGTACAGTGGGACAGGGACGGCGTTCACCCCTCCACTTT
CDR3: CASSTVGQGRRSPLHF

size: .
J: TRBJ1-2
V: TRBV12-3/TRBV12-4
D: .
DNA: TGTGCCAGCTCCCCGCGGGAGGGACACGGCTACACCTTC
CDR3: CASSPREGHGYTF

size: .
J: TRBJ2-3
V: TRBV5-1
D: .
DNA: TGCGCCAGCAGCTTGGATCCAGCTCCAGATACGCAGTATTTT
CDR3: CASSLDPAPDTQYF

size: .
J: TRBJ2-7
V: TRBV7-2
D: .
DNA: TGTGCCAGCAGCTCCATGGGGTTTAGCTCCTACGAGCAGTACTTC
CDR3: CASSSMGFSSYEQYF

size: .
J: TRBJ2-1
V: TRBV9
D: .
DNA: TGTGCCAGCAGCGCTGCTGGGCCCTACAATGAGCAGTTCTTC
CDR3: CASSAAGPYNEQFF

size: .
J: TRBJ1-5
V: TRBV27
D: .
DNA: TGTGCCAGCAGCCCCCGGGAAGGGTCGGATCAGCCCCAGCATTTT
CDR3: CASSPREGSDQPQHF

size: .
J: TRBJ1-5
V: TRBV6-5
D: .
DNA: TGTGCCAGCAGTTCAGAAGGGAATGGCAATCAGCCCCAGCATTTT
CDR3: CASSSEGNGNQPQHF

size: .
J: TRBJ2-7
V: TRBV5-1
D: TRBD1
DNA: TGCGCCAGCAGCTTAATTGACAGGGGCGACGAGCAGTACTTC
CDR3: CASSLIDRGDEQYF

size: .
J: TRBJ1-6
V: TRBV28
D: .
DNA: TGTGCCATCCGGTCCCCGGGGTCACCCCTCCACTTT
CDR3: CAIRSPGSPLHF

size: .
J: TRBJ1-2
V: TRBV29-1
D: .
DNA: TGCAGCGTGTCGACAGACGGGGACTATGGCTACACCTTC
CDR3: CSVSTDGDYGYTF

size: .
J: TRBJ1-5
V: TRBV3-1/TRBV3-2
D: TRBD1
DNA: TGTGCCAGCAGCCGGGGGACAGATAGCAATCAGCCCCAGCATTTT
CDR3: CASSRGTDSNQPQHF

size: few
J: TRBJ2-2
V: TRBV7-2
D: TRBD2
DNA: TGTGCCAGCAGCCGGGACTACGACACCGGGGAGCTGTTTTTT
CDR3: CASSRDYDTGELFF

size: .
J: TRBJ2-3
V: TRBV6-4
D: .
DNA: TGTGCCAGCAGTGACGGTCGCCTCACAGATACGCAGTATTTT
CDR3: CASSDGRLTDTQYF

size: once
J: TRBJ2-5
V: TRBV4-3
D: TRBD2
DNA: TGCGCCAGCAGCCGGGGACTAGCGGGAGGTGCAGAGACCCAGTACTTC
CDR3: CASSRGLAGGAETQYF

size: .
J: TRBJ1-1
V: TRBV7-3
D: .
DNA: TGTGCCAGCAGCTTAGAGCCGGGTCCATATGAAGCTTTCTTT
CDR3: CASSLEPGPYEAFF

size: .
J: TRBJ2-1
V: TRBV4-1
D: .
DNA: TGCGCCAGCAGCCAAGATCTCGCAGGGAAGTACAATGAGCAGTTCTTC
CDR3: CASSQDLAGKYNEQFF

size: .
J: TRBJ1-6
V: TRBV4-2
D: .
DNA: TGTGCCAGCAGCCAAGCAAAGTCGGGCACGGGCCATTCACCCCTCCACTTT
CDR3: CASSQAKSGTGHSPLHF